Shown below are 7 T cell receptor beta chains from a single sample sequenced in a study of blood T cells in healthy people across ages. The use of a sample-barcoded 5' primer and a J-beta primer mix characterized a second PCR of about 7 to 12 cycles. Each CDR3 protein is one row after TCRdb ran MiXCR on the 5' RACE reads. The sample holds approximately 800,000 distinct CDR3 sequences, around 50% seen once. Sequenced input: blood. The receptors originated from a man between 40 and 49 years old in good health.

This clonotype was seen a few times. J is TRBJ2-1 and V is TRBV5-1, with D perhaps TRBD1 or TRBD2 (5 bases each). Germline CDR1 and CDR2: SGHRS and YFSETQ. V gave up 0 bases and J gave up 8 bases, with 12 bases separating them. This CDR3 is 14 amino acids long. The CDR3 coding sequence is TGCGCCAGCAGCTTGGGACCGGGGCGGGATGAGCAGTTCTTC. The encoded protein is CASSLGPGRDEQFF.

The rearrangement uses TRBV4-2 and TRBJ2-7, with a weak D call TRBD2 (6 bases). V lost 0 bases and J 6 bases, leaving 15 bases between the germline ends. Germline values: CDR1 LGHNA, CDR2 YNFKEQ. The CDR3 is 15 residues long. The CDR3 DNA reads as TGTGCCAGCAGCCAAGACCCCGGGACTCGGGGCGAGCAGTACTTC. Protein product: CASSQDPGTRGEQYF.

The rearrangement links TRBV7-9 to TRBJ2-7; TRBD2 matches at 8 bases. Germline V gene lookup returns CDR1 SEHNR and CDR2 FQNEAQ (reference sequence). V trimming: 5 bases; J trimming: 3 bases; junction bases outside the gene matches: 6. The CDR3 has 14 amino acids. CDR3 nucleotides: TGTGCCAGCAGCCCGGGAGGGCTGGGCTACGAGCAGTACTTC. As protein: CASSPGGLGYEQYF.

The genes are TRBV6-2 or TRBV6-3 and TRBJ2-1, with TRBD2 matching over 7 bases. The V segment lost 3 bases and the J segment 1 base; nucleotides outside the gene matches: 12. The V gene's germline CDR1 is MNHEY and CDR2 SVGEGT. There are 18 residues in the CDR3. CDR3 in DNA: TGTGCCAGCAGTTATAGATTCTCCGGGACTAATTCCTACAATGAGCAGTTCTTC. Translating it yields CASSYRFSGTNSYNEQFF.

The chain joins TRBV5-1 to TRBJ1-2; 8 nucleotides agree with TRBD1. J was trimmed by 5 bases and V by 0 bases; bases with no gene match: 3. The germline V gene has CDR1 SGHRS and CDR2 YFSETQ. The CDR3 contains 14 residues. This CDR3 is CASSLVQGAYGYTF. CDR3 coding DNA: TGCGCCAGCAGCTTGGTTCAGGGGGCGTATGGCTACACCTTC.

The V and J genes are TRBV7-9 and TRBJ2-7; 9 nucleotides match TRBD2. V lost 1 base to trimming and J lost 6 bases; unmatched junction nucleotides: 10. The CDR3 has 16 amino acids. Germline CDR1 is SEHNR and CDR2 is FQNEAQ (reference sequence). The CDR3 spells CASSLGVAGVRGEQYF. As DNA, the CDR3 is TGTGCCAGCAGCTTAGGTGTAGCGGGAGTTCGGGGCGAGCAGTACTTC.

This clonotype has only one observation. The CDR3: CAISESQNLNTEAFF. In DNA form, the CDR3 reads TGTGCCATCAGTGAAAGCCAGAATTTGAACACTGAAGCTTTCTTT. The chain links TRBV10-3 to TRBJ1-1, with unresolved D. This CDR3 spans 15 amino acids. Germline CDR1 and CDR2: ENHRY and SYGVKD. V lost 3 bases to trimming and J lost 0 bases, with 11 bases between them.